Presented here are 20 T cell receptor beta chains from one specimen sequenced in a study of tissue T cells after allogeneic stem cell transplantation. Using immunoSEQ multiplex PCR, the repertoire was profiled, and TCRdb retains in-frame clones only, with some absent. The sample shows about 48,000 clones, about 73% of them seen only once. The material sequenced was sorted cells pooled from one or two spleens. Receptors were obtained from a pool of C57BL/6 mice in good health.

Notes on this clone: Gene names and germline refer to mouse. The CDR3 extends 1 residue past the end of the read, so its final part is completed from the germline J gene. This chain links TRBV4 with TRBJ2-4; 11 nucleotides line up with TRBD1. Unmatched junction bases numbered 5, after V lost 3 bases and J lost 0 bases. This CDR3 is built from 17 residues. Germline V lookup: CDR1 LGHDT, CDR2 YNNKQL (reference sequence). Partial CDR3 DNA: TGTGCCAGCAGCTATCCCCGGGACAGGGGGAGTCAAAACACCTTGTAC. Translation: CASSYPRDRGSQNTLY. The whole CDR3 region reads CASSYPRDRGSQNTLYF.

On this clone itself: The genes and germline here are from mouse. The missing CDR3 end, 1 residue past where the read stops, is filled in from the germline J gene. The V and J genes are TRBV16 and TRBJ1-4; a weak D match, TRBD1 (6 bases). The CDR3 covers 14 residues. The V end lost 1 base, the J end lost 3 bases, and 6 bases lay between the germline ends. Germline V gene sequence: CDR1 SGHSA, CDR2 FRNQAP. The chain's CDR3 is CASSLGQANERLFF. The sequenced CDR3 bases are TGTGCAAGCAGCTTAGGACAGGCCAACGAAAGATTATTT.

This clone was observed a few times. Mouse gene names and germline throughout. From the germline J gene comes the end of the CDR3, since the read stops 1 residue before it. Other DNA sequences within the sample encode an identical CDR3. This rearrangement joins TRBV26 to TRBJ2-7; TRBD1 is a possible D gene (5 bases). The CDR3 contains 11 residues. Germline-derived CDR1 and CDR2 are KGHPV and FQNQEV (reference sequence). Trimming shortened V by 4 bases and J by 4 bases, and 5 bases separated the two germline ends. The sequenced CDR3 bases are TGTGCCAGCAGTCAGGGGTATGAACAGTAC. Its translation: CASSQGYEQY. The CDR3 in full is CASSQGYEQYF.

A remark on this clone: Gene and germline names: mouse. Sequencing ends 1 residue short of the CDR3 end; the germline J gene provides the rest. The V call is TRBV4, the J call TRBJ2-5, with 7 bases identical to TRBD2. This CDR3 spans 15 amino acids. Trimming removed 4 bases from V and 1 base from J; junction bases left unmatched: 5. CDR1 is LGHDT and CDR2 is YNNKQL in the germline V gene (reference sequence). The sequenced part of the CDR3 DNA is TGTGCCAGCAGCTTCGGCTGGGGGTACCAAGACACCCAGTAC. Its protein product is CASSFGWGYQDTQY. The complete CDR3 reads CASSFGWGYQDTQYF.

With regard to this clone: The germline and genes are mouse ones. The CDR3 goes on 1 residue after the read ends, and that part is filled in from the germline J gene. The same CDR3 also results from other DNA sequences found in this sample. The chain joins TRBV12-1 to TRBJ1-2; TRBD1 agrees at 8 bases. Per germline, CDR1 SGHSN and CDR2 HYEKVE. This CDR3 contains 14 residues. Germline trimming cut 2 bases from V and 0 bases from J; bases unmatched to any gene: 1. The DNA read from the CDR3 is TGTGCCAGCTCTCGGACAGGGTCAAACTCCGACTACACC. Translation gives CASSRTGSNSDYT. The CDR3, in full, reads CASSRTGSNSDYTF.

In regard to this clone: The gene names given are mouse names. The read is 1 residue too short to cover the CDR3 end, so that end is filled in from the germline J gene. V gene TRBV12-1 combines with J gene TRBJ1-3; unclear D gene. CDR3 length: 12 residues. V gave up 4 bases and J gave up 4 bases, with 7 bases separating them. Looked up from germline, CDR1 is SGHSN and CDR2 is HYEKVE. This CDR3 reads CASSLAGNTLYF. Incomplete CDR3 DNA: TGTGCCAGCTCCCTCGCGGGAAATACGCTCTAT.

About this clone itself: Each gene name is a mouse one. The DNA ends 1 residue before the CDR3 does, and the rest of the CDR3 is filled in from the germline J gene. The chain couples TRBV19 to TRBJ1-4; no clear D gene. The germline gives CDR1 FNHDT, CDR2 SITEND (reference sequence). CDR3 length equals 11 residues. Trimming cost V 6 bases and J 3 bases, with 3 bases left between them. The sequenced part of the CDR3 DNA is TGTGCCAGCACGGCCAACGAAAGATTATTT. Encoded protein: CASTANERLF. The whole CDR3 is CASTANERLFF.

This clone was counted between two and nine times. Mouse gene names and germline throughout. The read terminates 1 residue ahead of where the CDR3 ends, so the germline J gene completes it. This rearrangement joins TRBV1 to TRBJ1-4, with TRBD1 as a possible D gene (5 bases). Between the trimmed V and J ends, which lost 0 bases and 6 bases, there was a span of 8 bases. Per the germline V gene, CDR1 is NSQYPW and CDR2 is LRSPGD (reference sequence). The CDR3 spans 14 residues. CDR3 loop: CTCSADRGHERLFF. CDR3 DNA, as far as it was read: TGCACCTGCAGTGCAGATCGGGGCCACGAAAGATTATTT.

Remarks on this clone: Mouse gene names apply. The observed sequence ends 1 residue before the CDR3 terminus, with the missing tail filled in from the germline J gene. Other DNA sequences in this specimen translate into the identical CDR3. This chain uses TRBV20 with TRBJ2-3; 10 nucleotides agree with TRBD2. CDR1 is GFQATS and CDR2 is STVNSAI in the germline V gene. V was clipped by 0 bases and J by 2 bases; unmatched bases: 2. This CDR3 region has 15 residues. CDR3 DNA (partial): TGTGGTGCTAGGGACTGGGGGGGCGATGCAGAAACGCTGTAT. As protein: CGARDWGGDAETLY. The whole CDR3 protein is CGARDWGGDAETLYF. Supplemented by reference TRBV20 and TRBJ2-3, the full variable domain reads GALVYQYPRRTICKSGTSMRMECQAVGFQATSVAWYRQSPQKTFELIALSTVNSAIKYEQNFTQEKFPISHPNLSFSSMTVLNAYLEDRGLYLCGARDWGGDAETLYFGSGTRLTVL.

On this clone: Gene names are the mouse ones. The sequence runs out 1 residue before the end of the CDR3; the remainder is reconstructed from the germline J gene. This sequence joins TRBV13-1 and TRBJ2-1; TRBD1 matches 11 bases. The ends lost 4 bases at V and 2 bases at J; junction bases unmatched: 5. Germline V gives CDR1 NSHNY, CDR2 SYGAGN. The CDR3 sequence is 16 residues long. The CDR3 bases that were read are TGTGCCAGCAGTTCCGGGACAGGGGGTTACTATGCTGAGCAGTTC. Amino acids: CASSSGTGGYYAEQF. The complete CDR3 protein is CASSSGTGGYYAEQFF.

In regard to this clone: The genes are named according to mouse. The read terminates 1 residue before the CDR3 end, so the remaining end is supplied by the germline J gene. The sample carries other DNA sequences with the same CDR3. J is TRBJ1-1 and V is TRBV19; D gene unclear. Looked up from germline, CDR1 is FNHDT and CDR2 is SITEND (reference sequence). This CDR3 has 13 residues. V lost 2 bases, J lost 0 bases, and 5 bases lay in between. CDR3 bases read: TGTGCCAGCAGTATCCGGGCAAACACAGAAGTCTTC. The encoded protein is CASSIRANTEVF. The CDR3 in its entirety is CASSIRANTEVFF.

A word on this clone: The genes are named according to mouse. The CDR3 end falls 1 residue outside the read, so it is completed with the germline J gene. J is TRBJ1-4 and V is TRBV31; 11 bases are shared with TRBD1. In germline, CDR1 is GKSSPN, CDR2 SITVG. The CDR3 totals 15 residues. Trimming at V came to 1 base and at J to 3 bases, leaving 1 base not matched to a gene. Partial CDR3 DNA: TGTGCCTGGAGTCGGGGACAGGGGGCCAACGAAAGATTATTT. This gives the protein CAWSRGQGANERLF. The CDR3, in full, reads CAWSRGQGANERLFF.

As for this clone: Genes and germline come from the mouse. The CDR3 end is not reached by the read, which stops 1 residue before it; the germline J gene fills it in. V gene TRBV29 combines with J gene TRBJ1-1; D perhaps matches TRBD1 (5 bases). Germline lookup yields CDR1 MSHET and CDR2 SYDVDS. Trimming left V 3 bases short and J 0 bases short, with 8 bases between. CDR3 length: 14 amino acids. The CDR3 sequence: CASSFWGSNTEVFF. The sequenced part of the CDR3 DNA is TGTGCTAGCAGTTTTTGGGGGTCAAACACAGAAGTCTTC.

A few counts support this clone. Germline and genes here are mouse. The CDR3 goes on 1 residue after the read ends, and that part is filled in from the germline J gene. V and J are TRBV20 and TRBJ2-7, with D unclear. CDR3 length: 13 residues. Per germline, CDR1 GFQATS and CDR2 STVNSAI. Trimming took 1 base from V and 0 from J, leaving 7 bases between them. The CDR3 bases that were read are TGTGGTGCTAGGGTACAGAGCTCCTATGAACAGTAC. It codes for CGARVQSSYEQY. The whole CDR3 region reads CGARVQSSYEQYF.

Note on this clone: All gene names here are mouse names. The CDR3 end falls 1 residue outside the read, so it is completed with the germline J gene. The J gene is TRBJ1-2, the V gene TRBV4; 8 nucleotides align to TRBD1. Germline values: CDR1 LGHDT, CDR2 YNNKQL (reference sequence). CDR3 size: 14 residues. The V segment lost 5 bases and the J segment 0 bases; nucleotides outside the gene matches: 2. The CDR3 protein is CASSATGANSDYTF. The DNA read from the CDR3 is TGTGCCAGCAGCGCGACAGGGGCAAACTCCGACTACACC.

Details on this clone: Gene names denote mouse genes. The read ends 1 residue early relative to the CDR3; the germline J gene fills the gap. The rearrangement links TRBV26 to TRBJ1-6; 9 bases are a match to TRBD1. TRBJ1-6 falls under the ORF class, with uncertain function. Unmatched junction bases numbered 3, after V lost 3 bases and J lost 9 bases. There are 14 residues in the CDR3. Germline assignment: CDR1 KGHPV and CDR2 FQNQEV (reference sequence). The CDR3 loop is CASSLTGGGSPLYF. CDR3 DNA, as far as it was read: TGTGCCAGCAGTCTTACAGGGGGCGGTTCGCCCCTCTAC.

Points on this clone: Gene names are the mouse ones. Read coverage stops 1 residue before the CDR3 terminus; the germline J gene supplies the remainder. This chain joins TRBV12-2 and TRBJ2-5; TRBD2 aligns across 8 bases. The CDR3 has 16 amino acids. The germline V gene encodes CDR1 SGHLS and CDR2 HYDKME. Trimming at V came to 0 bases and at J to 3 bases, leaving 7 bases not matched to a gene. CDR3 residues: CASSLEGGAQQDTQYF. The part of the CDR3 DNA that was read is TGTGCCAGCTCTCTCGAAGGGGGGGCGCAACAAGACACCCAGTAC.

This clone was detected once. The genes and germline here are from mouse. The CDR3 extends 1 residue past the end of the read, so its final part is completed from the germline J gene. The J gene is TRBJ2-5, the V gene TRBV2; 9 bases fit TRBD2. Germline CDR1 is LGHNA and CDR2 is YSYQKL. The CDR3 has 15 residues. The J segment lost 2 bases and the V segment lost 1 base, leaving 1 base of the junction unmatched. CDR3 bases read: TGTGCCAGCAGCCAAGCGGACTGGGGCCAAGACACCCAGTAC. Translating it yields CASSQADWGQDTQY. The full CDR3 is CASSQADWGQDTQYF. The full variable domain, with the rest looked up from reference TRBV2 and TRBJ2-5, is DPKIIQKPKYLVAVTGSEKILICEQYLGHNAMYWYRQSAKKPLEFMFSYSYQKLMDNQTASSRFQPQSSKKNHLDLQITALKPDDSATYFCASSQADWGQDTQYFGPGTRLLVL.

Points on this clone: Gene and germline names: mouse. The sequenced CDR3 bases are TGTGCCTGGAGTCGATGGGGGGCTGAGCAGTTC. Translated, it gives CAWSRWGAEQF. The complete CDR3 protein is CAWSRWGAEQFF. The chain has TRBV31 and TRBJ2-1, with a tentative D call TRBD2 (6 bases). The read stops 1 residue short of the end of the CDR3; the missing end is completed from the germline J gene. V lost 1 base, J lost 7 bases, and 8 bases lay in between. Germline V gene data show CDR1 as GKSSPN and CDR2 as SITVG. There are 12 residues in the CDR3.

A note on this clone: Genes and germline are mouse. The CDR3 is cut off 1 residue early in the read; its end comes from the germline J gene. The rearrangement uses TRBV24 and TRBJ2-5; either TRBD1 or TRBD2 may supply D (5 bases each). V was shortened by 6 bases and J by 6 bases, with 16 bases between the two germline ends. The CDR3 spans 14 residues. In germline, CDR1 is KGHTA, CDR2 FRNEEI. CDR3 DNA (partial): TGTGCCAGCAGCCTGGGACCGGGGCGGGACACCCAGTAC. Translated: CASSLGPGRDTQY. The complete CDR3 sequence is CASSLGPGRDTQYF.